Here is one T cell receptor (beta chain) with its context. Its antigen is not known. This sample stems from a study of CD8 T cells in Susac syndrome. An input of about 0.5 to 1 ug of RNA was subjected to reverse transcription using random hexamers. A multiplex approach, immunoSEQ multiplex PCR, amplified TCR beta CDR3 across 54 Vbeta and 13 Jbeta. TCRdb processed the immunoSEQ multiplex PCR reads anew with MiXCR; each CDR3 protein has one entry. This sample yields approximately 75,000 distinct CDR3 sequences, of which about 95% are seen a single time; 0.2% to 0.25% belongs to the top ten. High-throughput TCR beta sequencing covered peripheral CD8+ and CD4+ T cells. Whole-study results and caveats: The number of individuals included in the study's TCR sequencing and HLA analysis was acknowledged as relatively small.

The germline gives CDR1 SGDLS, CDR2 YYNGEE. V shed 3 bases and J 2 bases; nucleotides not matched to a gene: 4. CDR3 length equals 15 residues. This sequence was found in a human donor in good health. The sample comprised CD8+ T cells from PBMCs. The gene calls are TRBV9 and TRBJ2-1; TRBD2 aligns across 8 bases. Written as DNA, the CDR3 is TGTGCCAGCAGCGAGGGTAGCGGGGCCTACAATGAGCAGTTCTTC. This gives the protein CASSEGSGAYNEQFF.